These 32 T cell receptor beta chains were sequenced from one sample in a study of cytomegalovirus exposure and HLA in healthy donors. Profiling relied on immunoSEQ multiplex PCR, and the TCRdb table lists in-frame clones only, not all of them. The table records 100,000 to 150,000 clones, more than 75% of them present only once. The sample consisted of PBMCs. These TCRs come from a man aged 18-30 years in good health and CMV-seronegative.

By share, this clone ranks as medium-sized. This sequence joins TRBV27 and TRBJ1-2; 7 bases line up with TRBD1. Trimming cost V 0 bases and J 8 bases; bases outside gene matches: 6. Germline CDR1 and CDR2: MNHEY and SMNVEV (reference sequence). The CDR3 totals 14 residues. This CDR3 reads CASSLSTGLEGYTF. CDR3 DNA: TGTGCCAGCAGTTTATCGACAGGGCTGGAGGGCTACACCTTC.

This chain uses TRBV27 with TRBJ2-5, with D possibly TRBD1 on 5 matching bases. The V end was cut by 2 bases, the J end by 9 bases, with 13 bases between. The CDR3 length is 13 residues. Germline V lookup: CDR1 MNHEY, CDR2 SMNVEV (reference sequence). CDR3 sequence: CASSLGAGMAQYF. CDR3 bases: TGTGCCAGCAGTTTAGGGGCTGGGATGGCCCAGTACTTC.

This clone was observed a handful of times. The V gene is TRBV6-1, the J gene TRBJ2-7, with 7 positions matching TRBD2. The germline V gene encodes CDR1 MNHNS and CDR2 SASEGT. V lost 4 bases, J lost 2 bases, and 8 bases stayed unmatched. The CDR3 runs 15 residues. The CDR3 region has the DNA TGTGCCAGCAGTGCCACGAGCGGGGACCCCTACGAGCAGTACTTC. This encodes CASSATSGDPYEQYF.

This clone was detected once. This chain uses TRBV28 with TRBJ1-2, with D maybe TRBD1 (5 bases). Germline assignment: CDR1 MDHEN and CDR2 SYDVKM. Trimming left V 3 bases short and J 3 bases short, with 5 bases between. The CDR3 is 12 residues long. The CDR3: CASSLTDYGYTF. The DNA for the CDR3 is TGTGCCAGCAGTTTGACAGACTATGGCTACACCTTC.

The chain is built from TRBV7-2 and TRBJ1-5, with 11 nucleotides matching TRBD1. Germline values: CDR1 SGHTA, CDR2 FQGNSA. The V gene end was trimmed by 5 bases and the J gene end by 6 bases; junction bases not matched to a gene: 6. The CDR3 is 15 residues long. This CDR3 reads CASSARTGGSQPQHF. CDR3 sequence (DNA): TGTGCCAGCAGCGCCCGGACAGGGGGCAGTCAGCCCCAGCATTTT.

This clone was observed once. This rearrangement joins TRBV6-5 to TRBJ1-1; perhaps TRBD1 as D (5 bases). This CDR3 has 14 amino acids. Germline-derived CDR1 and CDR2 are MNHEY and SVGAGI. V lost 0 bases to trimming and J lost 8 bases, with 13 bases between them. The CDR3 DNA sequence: TGTGCCAGCAGTTACTCGAGGGGCGCGGGGGAAGCTTTCTTT. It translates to CASSYSRGAGEAFF.

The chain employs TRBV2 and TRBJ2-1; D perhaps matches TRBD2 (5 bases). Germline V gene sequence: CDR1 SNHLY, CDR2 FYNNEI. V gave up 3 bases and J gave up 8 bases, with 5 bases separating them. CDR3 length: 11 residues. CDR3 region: CASSEDYEQFF. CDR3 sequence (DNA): TGTGCCAGCAGTGAGGACTATGAGCAGTTCTTC.

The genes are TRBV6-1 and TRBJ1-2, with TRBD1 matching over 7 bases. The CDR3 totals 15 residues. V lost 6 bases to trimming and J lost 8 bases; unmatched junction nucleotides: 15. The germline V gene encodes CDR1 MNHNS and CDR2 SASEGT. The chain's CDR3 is CASRDTGAPLGGYTF. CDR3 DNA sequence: TGTGCCAGCAGGGATACAGGGGCACCCTTAGGGGGCTACACCTTC.

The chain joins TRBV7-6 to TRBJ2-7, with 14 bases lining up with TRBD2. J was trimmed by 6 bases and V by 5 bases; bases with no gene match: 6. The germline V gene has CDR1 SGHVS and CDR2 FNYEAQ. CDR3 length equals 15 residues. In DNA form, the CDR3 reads TGTGCCAGCAGCCCCAGACTAGCGGGAGGGCGCGAGCAGTACTTC. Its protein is CASSPRLAGGREQYF.

CDR3 sequence (DNA): TGTGCCAGCAGGCCGGACAGGGGGACAGATACGCAGTATTTT. It is translated as CASRPDRGTDTQYF. The chain links TRBV6-4 to TRBJ2-3; TRBD1 matches at 10 bases. V shed 6 bases and J 3 bases; nucleotides not matched to a gene: 3. The CDR3 extends over 14 amino acids. CDR1 is MRHNA and CDR2 is SNTAGT in the germline V gene.

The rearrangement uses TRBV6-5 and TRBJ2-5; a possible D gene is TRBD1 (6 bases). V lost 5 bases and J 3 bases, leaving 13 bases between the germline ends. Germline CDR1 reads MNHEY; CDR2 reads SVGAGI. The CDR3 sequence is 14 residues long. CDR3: CASSTGNREETQYF. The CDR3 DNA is TGTGCCAGCAGTACGGGAAACAGGGAAGAGACCCAGTACTTC.

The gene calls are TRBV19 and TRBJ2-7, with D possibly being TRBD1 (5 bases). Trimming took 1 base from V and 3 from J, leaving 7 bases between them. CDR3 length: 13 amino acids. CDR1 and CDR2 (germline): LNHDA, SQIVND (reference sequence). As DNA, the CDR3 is TGTGCCAGTAGTATAGGGGGCGGCTACGAGCAGTACTTC. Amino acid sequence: CASSIGGGYEQYF.

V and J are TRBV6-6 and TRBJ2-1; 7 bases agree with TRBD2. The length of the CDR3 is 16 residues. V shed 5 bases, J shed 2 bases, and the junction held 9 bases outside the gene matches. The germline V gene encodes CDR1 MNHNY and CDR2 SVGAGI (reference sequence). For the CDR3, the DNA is TGTGCCAGCAGTCCCCCGGGCGGGGGTACCTACAATGAGCAGTTCTTC. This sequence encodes CASSPPGGGTYNEQFF.

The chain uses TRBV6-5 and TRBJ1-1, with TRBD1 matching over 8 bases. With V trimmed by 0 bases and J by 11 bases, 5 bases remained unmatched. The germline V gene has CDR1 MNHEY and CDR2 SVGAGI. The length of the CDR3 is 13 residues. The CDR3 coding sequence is TGTGCCAGCAGTTACTCTCGGGGACAGGCTGCTTTCTTT. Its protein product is CASSYSRGQAAFF.

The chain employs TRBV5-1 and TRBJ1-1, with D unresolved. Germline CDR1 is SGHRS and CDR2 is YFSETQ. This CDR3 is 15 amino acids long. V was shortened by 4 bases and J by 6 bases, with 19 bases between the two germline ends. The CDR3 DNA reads TGCGCCAGCAGCCCGGAGGACTCAACAATCGCTGAAGCTTTCTTT. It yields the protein CASSPEDSTIAEAFF.

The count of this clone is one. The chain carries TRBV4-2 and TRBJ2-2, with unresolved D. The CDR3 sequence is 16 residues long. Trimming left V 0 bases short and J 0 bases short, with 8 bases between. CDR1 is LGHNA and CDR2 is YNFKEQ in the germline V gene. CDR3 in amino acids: CASSQEAAANTGELFF. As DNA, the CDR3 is TGTGCCAGCAGCCAAGAGGCGGCAGCGAACACCGGGGAGCTGTTTTTT.

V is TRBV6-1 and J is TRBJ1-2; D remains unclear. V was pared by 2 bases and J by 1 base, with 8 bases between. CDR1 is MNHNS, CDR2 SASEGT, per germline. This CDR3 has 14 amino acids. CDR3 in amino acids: CASSEFVGNYGYTF. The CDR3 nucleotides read TGTGCCAGCAGTGAATTTGTCGGTAACTATGGCTACACCTTC.

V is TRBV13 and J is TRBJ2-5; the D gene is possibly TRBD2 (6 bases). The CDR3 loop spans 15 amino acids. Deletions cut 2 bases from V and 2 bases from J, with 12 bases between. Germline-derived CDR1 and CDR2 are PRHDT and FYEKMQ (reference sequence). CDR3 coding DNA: TGTGCCAGCAGCTTAAGCGGGCTCAGGCAAGAGACCCAGTACTTC. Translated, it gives CASSLSGLRQETQYF.

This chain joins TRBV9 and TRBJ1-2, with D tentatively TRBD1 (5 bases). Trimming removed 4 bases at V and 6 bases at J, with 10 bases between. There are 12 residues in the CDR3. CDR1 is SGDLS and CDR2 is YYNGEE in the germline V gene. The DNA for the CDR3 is TGTGCCAGCAGCACGACAGTAAATGGCTACACCTTC. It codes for CASSTTVNGYTF.

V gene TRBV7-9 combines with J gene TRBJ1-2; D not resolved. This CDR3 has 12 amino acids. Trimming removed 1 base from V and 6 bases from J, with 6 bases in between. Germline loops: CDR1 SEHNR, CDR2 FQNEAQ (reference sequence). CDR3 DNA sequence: TGTGCCAGCAGCTTAGTCCCCGATGGCTACACCTTC. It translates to CASSLVPDGYTF. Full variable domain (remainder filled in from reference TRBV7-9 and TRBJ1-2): DTGVSQNPRHKITKRGQNVTFRCDPISEHNRLYWYRQTLGQGPEFLTYFQNEAQLEKSRLLSDRFSAERPKGSFSTLEIQRTEQGDSAMYLCASSLVPDGYTFGSGTRLTVV.

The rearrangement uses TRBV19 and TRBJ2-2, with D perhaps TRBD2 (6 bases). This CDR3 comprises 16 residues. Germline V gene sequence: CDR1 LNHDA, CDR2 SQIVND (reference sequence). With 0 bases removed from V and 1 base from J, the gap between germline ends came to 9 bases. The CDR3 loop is CASSIDLAVNTGELFF. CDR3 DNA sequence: TGTGCCAGTAGTATAGATTTAGCGGTGAACACCGGGGAGCTGTTTTTT.

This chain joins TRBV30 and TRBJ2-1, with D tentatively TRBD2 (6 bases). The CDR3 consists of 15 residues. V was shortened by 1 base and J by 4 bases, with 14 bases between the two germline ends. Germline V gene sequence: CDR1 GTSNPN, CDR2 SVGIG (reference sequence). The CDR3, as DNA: TGTGCCTGGAGTGGGGACTGGAGACTATACAATGAGCAGTTCTTC. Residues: CAWSGDWRLYNEQFF. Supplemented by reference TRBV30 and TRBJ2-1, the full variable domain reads SQTIHQWPATLVQPVGSPLSLECTVEGTSNPNLYWYRQAAGRGLQLLFYSVGIGQISSEVPQNLSASRPQDRQFILSSKKLLLSDSGFYLCAWSGDWRLYNEQFFGPGTRLTVL.

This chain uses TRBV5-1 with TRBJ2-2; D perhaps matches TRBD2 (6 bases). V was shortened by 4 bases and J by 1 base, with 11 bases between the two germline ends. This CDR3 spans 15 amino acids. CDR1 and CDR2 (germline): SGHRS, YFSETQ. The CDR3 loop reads CASSPGLRNTGELFF. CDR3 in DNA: TGCGCCAGCAGCCCGGGACTTAGGAACACCGGGGAGCTGTTTTTT. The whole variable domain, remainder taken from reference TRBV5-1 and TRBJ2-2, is KAGVTQTPRYLIKTRGQQVTLSCSPISGHRSVSWYQQTPGQGLQFLFEYFSETQRNKGNFPGRFSGRQFSNSRSEMNVSTLELGDSALYLCASSPGLRNTGELFFGEGSRLTVL.

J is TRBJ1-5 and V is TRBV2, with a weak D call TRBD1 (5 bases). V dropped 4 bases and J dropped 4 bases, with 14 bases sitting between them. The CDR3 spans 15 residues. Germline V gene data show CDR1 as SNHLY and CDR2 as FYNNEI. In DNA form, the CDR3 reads TGTGCCAGCAGTGGGGACTTAAAATCTAATCAGCCCCAGCATTTT. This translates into CASSGDLKSNQPQHF.

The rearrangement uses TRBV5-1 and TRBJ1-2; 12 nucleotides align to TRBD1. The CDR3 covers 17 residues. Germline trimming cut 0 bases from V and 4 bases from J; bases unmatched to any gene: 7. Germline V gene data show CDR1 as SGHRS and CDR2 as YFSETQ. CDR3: CASSLDGTGGVGYGYTF. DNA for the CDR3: TGCGCCAGCAGCTTGGATGGGACAGGGGGCGTCGGCTATGGCTACACCTTC.

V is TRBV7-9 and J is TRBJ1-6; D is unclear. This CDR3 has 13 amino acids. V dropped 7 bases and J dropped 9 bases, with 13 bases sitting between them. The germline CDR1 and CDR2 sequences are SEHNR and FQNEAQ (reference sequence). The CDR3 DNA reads TGTGCCAGCACCTTGATCCCCAGTTCACCCCTCCACTTT. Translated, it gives CASTLIPSSPLHF.

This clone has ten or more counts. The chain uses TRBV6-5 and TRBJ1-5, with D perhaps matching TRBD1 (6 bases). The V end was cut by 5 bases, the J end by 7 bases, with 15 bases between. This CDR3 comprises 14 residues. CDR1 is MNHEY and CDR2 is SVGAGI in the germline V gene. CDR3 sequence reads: CASSPLGANQPQHF. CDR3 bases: TGTGCCAGCAGTCCATTGGGGGCTAACCAGCCCCAGCATTTT.

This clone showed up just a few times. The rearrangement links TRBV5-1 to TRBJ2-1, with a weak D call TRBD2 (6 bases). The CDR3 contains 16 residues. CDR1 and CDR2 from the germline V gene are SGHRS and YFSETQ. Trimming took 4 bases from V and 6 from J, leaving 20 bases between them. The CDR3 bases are TGCGCCAGCAGCCCTCCCGGGACTCCGGTGGGCAATGAGCAGTTCTTC. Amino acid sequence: CASSPPGTPVGNEQFF.

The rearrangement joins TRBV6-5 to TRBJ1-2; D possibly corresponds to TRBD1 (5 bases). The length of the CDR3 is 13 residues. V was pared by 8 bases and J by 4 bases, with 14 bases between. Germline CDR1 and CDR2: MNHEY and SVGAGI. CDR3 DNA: TGTGCCAGCTCTCTGGGGCGGTCCTATGGCTACACCTTC. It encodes CASSLGRSYGYTF.

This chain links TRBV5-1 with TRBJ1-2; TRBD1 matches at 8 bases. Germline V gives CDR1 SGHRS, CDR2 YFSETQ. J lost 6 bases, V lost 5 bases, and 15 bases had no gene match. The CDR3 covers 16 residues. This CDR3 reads CASSLDRAGGSNGYTF. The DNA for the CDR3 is TGCGCCAGCAGTCTGGACAGGGCGGGAGGGTCGAATGGCTACACCTTC.

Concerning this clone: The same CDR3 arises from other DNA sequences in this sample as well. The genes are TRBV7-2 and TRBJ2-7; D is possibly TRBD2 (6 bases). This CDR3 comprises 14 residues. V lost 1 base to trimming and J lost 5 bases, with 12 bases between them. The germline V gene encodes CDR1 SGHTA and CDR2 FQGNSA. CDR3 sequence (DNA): TGTGCCAGCAGCTTAGATGGGACTTTGGACGAGCAGTACTTC. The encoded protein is CASSLDGTLDEQYF.

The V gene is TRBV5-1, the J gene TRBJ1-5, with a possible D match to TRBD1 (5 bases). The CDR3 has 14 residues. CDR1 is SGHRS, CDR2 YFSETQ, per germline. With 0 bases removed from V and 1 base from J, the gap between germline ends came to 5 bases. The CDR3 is CASSLGQSNQPQHF. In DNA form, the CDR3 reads TGCGCCAGCAGCTTGGGACAGAGCAATCAGCCCCAGCATTTT. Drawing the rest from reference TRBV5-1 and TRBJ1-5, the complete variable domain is KAGVTQTPRYLIKTRGQQVTLSCSPISGHRSVSWYQQTPGQGLQFLFEYFSETQRNKGNFPGRFSGRQFSNSRSEMNVSTLELGDSALYLCASSLGQSNQPQHFGDGTRLSIL.